Sequencing of this TCR beta chain was carried out in a study of shared clonotypes between healthy human individuals. Under the authors' procedure: Filtering differed, since immunoSEQ gave only junction sequences and no quality scores. Produced via immunoSEQ multiplex PCR; TCRdb's table is partial and in-frame only. V, J and clone size are those of that table, while D and trimming were read from the DNA. The data show around 1.9 million clones, roughly 95% seen once. Terminally differentiated effector memory CD45RA+ cells were excluded by CCR7 positive selection of CD45RO-negative cells. Nashville, Tennessee was home to all donors, who were Caucasian adults. Germline CDR1 and CDR2: SQVTM and ANQGSEA. V was cut by 7 bases and J by 4 bases, with 16 bases left in between. The CDR3 runs to 13 residues.

The sequence derives from a man aged 18 to 29 in good health. Some clones in this sample may be carry-over from other donors' samples. The chain is built from TRBV29-1 and TRBJ1-1; weak D call: TRBD1 (6 bases). Sequenced sample: naive CD8+ T cells from PBMCs. The CDR3 here is CSAGAGALTEAFF. DNA of the CDR3: TGCAGCGCCGGGGCGGGGGCGCTCACTGAAGCTTTCTTT.